A single sample gave rise to the 17 T cell receptor beta chains below, sequenced in a study of blood T cell repertoires in COVID-19. TCRdb's table, derived via immunoSEQ multiplex PCR, lists solely in-frame clones and lacks some. The sample lists 240,000 or so clones; about four fifths were seen once. The specimen sequenced was peripheral blood. The receptors come from a young man who had recovered from COVID-19.

A single count supports this clone. The chain uses TRBV4-1 and TRBJ1-1; TRBD1 might be the D (5 bases). This CDR3 contains 13 residues. Between the trimmed V and J ends, which lost 3 bases and 5 bases, there was a span of 10 bases. Germline-derived CDR1 and CDR2 are MGHRA and YSYEKL. CDR3 loop: CASSQQGLTEAFF. CDR3 bases: TGCGCCAGCAGCCAGCAGGGTCTTACTGAAGCTTTCTTT.

This clone turned up a few times. The rearrangement uses TRBV9 and TRBJ2-5; the D gene is possibly TRBD1 (5 bases). CDR1 and CDR2 from the germline V gene are SGDLS and YYNGEE. With 2 bases removed from V and 5 bases from J, the gap between germline ends came to 16 bases. This CDR3 has 15 residues. The CDR3 coding sequence is TGTGCCAGCAGCGTTGGACCCCAGCAGGGTGAGACCCAGTACTTC. Translated: CASSVGPQQGETQYF. Full variable domain (rest looked up from reference TRBV9 and TRBJ2-5): DSGVTQTPKHLITATGQRVTLRCSPRSGDLSVYWYQQSLDQGLQFLIQYYNGEERAKGNILERFSAQQFPDLHSELNLSSLELGDSALYFCASSVGPQQGETQYFGPGTRLLVL.

The chain recombines TRBV4-2 with TRBJ1-4, with TRBD1 identical over 7 bases. Germline V gives CDR1 LGHNA, CDR2 YNFKEQ. This CDR3 has 17 amino acids. After removal of 3 bases from V and 8 bases from J, the junction contained 15 bases not matched to a gene. This CDR3 is CASSQTLRQGLNEKLFF. The CDR3 DNA sequence: TGTGCCAGCAGCCAGACCCTTAGACAGGGCTTAAACGAAAAACTGTTTTTT.

The gene calls are TRBV6-8 and TRBJ1-1, with D unresolved. Germline assignment: CDR1 MNHGY and CDR2 SAAAGT. The CDR3 extends over 16 amino acids. V was pared by 2 bases and J by 1 base, with 14 bases between. CDR3 nucleotides: TGTGCCAGCAGTTACGACTGGGTCTTTCGGAACACTGAAGCTTTCTTT. Amino acids: CASSYDWVFRNTEAFF.

The rearrangement links TRBV9 to TRBJ1-2; 8 bases line up with TRBD1. This CDR3 region has 12 residues. The V gene's germline CDR1 is SGDLS and CDR2 YYNGEE. The junction had 2 bases not matched to a gene; V was cut back by 0 bases and J by 10 bases. The CDR3 region is CASSVGQGYYTF. The CDR3 nucleotides are TGTGCCAGCAGCGTAGGACAGGGGTACTACACCTTC. Based on the CDR3 plus reference TRBV9 and TRBJ1-2, the full variable domain is DSGVTQTPKHLITATGQRVTLRCSPRSGDLSVYWYQQSLDQGLQFLIQYYNGEERAKGNILERFSAQQFPDLHSELNLSSLELGDSALYFCASSVGQGYYTFGSGTRLTVV.

Regarding this clone: The germline gene is not matched at one end of the junction; a read error may be the cause. V usage is TRBV7-9 and J usage is TRBJ2-2; weak D call: TRBD1 (5 bases). Germline CDR1 reads SEHNR; CDR2 reads FQNEAQ (reference sequence). The CDR3 length is 15 residues. DNA for the CDR3: TGTGCCAGCAGTTTAGATCAGGGATATACCGGGGAGCTGTTTTTT. This translates into CASSLDQGYTGELFF. Based on the CDR3 plus reference TRBV7-9 and TRBJ2-2, the full variable domain is DTGVSQNPRHKITKRGQNVTFRCDPISEHNRLYWYRQTLGQGPEFLTYFQNEAQLEKSRLLSDRFSAERPKGSFSTLEIQRTEQGDSAMYLCASSLDQGYTGELFFGEGSRLTVL.

The V call is TRBV6-1, the J call TRBJ1-4; no clear D. Germline V gene data show CDR1 as MNHNS and CDR2 as SASEGT. There are 12 residues in the CDR3. The ends were cut back, 5 bases at V and 7 bases at J, with 8 bases in the middle. The CDR3, as DNA: TGTGCCAGCAGTAGTCGAGGTGAAAAACTGTTTTTT. It codes for CASSSRGEKLFF.

The rearrangement joins TRBV15 to TRBJ1-1; 9 bases line up with TRBD1. Germline V lookup: CDR1 LNHNV, CDR2 YYDKDF (reference sequence). V shed 0 bases and J 3 bases; nucleotides not matched to a gene: 2. The CDR3 totals 15 residues. Written as DNA, the CDR3 is TGTGCCACCAGCAGAGATGGGACAGGGTACACTGAAGCTTTCTTT. Amino acid sequence: CATSRDGTGYTEAFF.

The chain recombines TRBV4-1 with TRBJ2-5; 7 bases are a match to TRBD2. This CDR3 is 16 amino acids long. The trim removed 1 base at V and 4 bases at J, leaving 9 bases unmatched. Germline CDR1 reads MGHRA; CDR2 reads YSYEKL. The CDR3 DNA sequence: TGCGCCAGCAGCCAAGTCGGAGCGGGGAGGAGAGAGACCCAGTACTTC. Its protein product is CASSQVGAGRRETQYF.

In nucleotides, the CDR3 is TGCGCCAGCAGCCAAGATTTTCTCCAACGGACAGCTATTAATCAGCCCCAGCATTTT. Translating it yields CASSQDFLQRTAINQPQHF. The chain employs TRBV4-1 and TRBJ1-5, with TRBD1 as a possible D gene (6 bases). Trimming shortened V by 0 bases and J by 4 bases, and 22 bases separated the two germline ends. This CDR3 has 19 amino acids. CDR1 MGHRA and CDR2 YSYEKL come from the germline V gene.

The rearrangement links TRBV29-1 to TRBJ1-2; TRBD1 is a possible D gene (5 bases). Germline V CDR1 and CDR2: SQVTM, ANQGSEA. Between the trimmed V and J ends, which lost 7 bases and 7 bases, there was a span of 16 bases. The CDR3 has 12 residues. The CDR3 reads CSASYRTGGYTF. As DNA, the CDR3 is TGCAGCGCAAGCTACAGGACGGGTGGCTACACCTTC.

V usage is TRBV18 and J usage is TRBJ1-4; weak D call: TRBD1 (6 bases). This CDR3 has 14 amino acids. V shed 3 bases and J shed 12 bases, with 17 bases lying between them. CDR1 and CDR2 from the germline V gene are KGHSH and LQKENI. Here the CDR3 reads CASSPGAERGELFF. The CDR3 DNA sequence: TGTGCCAGCTCACCGGGGGCTGAGAGGGGTGAACTGTTTTTT.

This clone occurred a few times. The chain carries TRBV11-1 and TRBJ2-3; TRBD2 matches 11 bases. The CDR3 extends over 15 amino acids. The ends lost 5 bases at V and 5 bases at J; junction bases unmatched: 6. Germline assignment: CDR1 SGHAT and CDR2 FQDESV (reference sequence). The CDR3 nucleotides read TGTGCCAGCAGCGATAGCGGGGGGGCCCAAGATACGCAGTATTTT. Translated: CASSDSGGAQDTQYF.

The chain is built from TRBV10-3 and TRBJ2-3, with D perhaps TRBD1 (5 bases). The V and J ends lost 3 bases and 5 bases respectively, with 9 bases between them. Germline CDR1 reads ENHRY; CDR2 reads SYGVKD. The CDR3 runs 13 residues. The CDR3, as DNA: TGTGCCATCAGTGAAGGGGTAGGAGATACGCAGTATTTT. Translating gives CAISEGVGDTQYF.

The genes are TRBV12-3 or TRBV12-4 and TRBJ2-5, with 7 nucleotides matching TRBD2. V was pared by 6 bases and J by 3 bases, with 1 base of the junction left unmatched. The CDR3 spans 12 residues. The CDR3 protein is CASSGLEETQYF. As DNA, the CDR3 is TGTGCCAGCAGCGGACTAGAAGAGACCCAGTACTTC.

In its sample, this clone was seen once. This chain links TRBV21-1 with TRBJ2-6; TRBD1, the D gene given by the table, was not confirmed from the DNA. TRBV21-1 is noted as a pseudogene. This CDR3 region has 17 residues. This CDR3 is CAGYPGQAHSGANVLTF. CDR3 nucleotides: TGTGCCGGATACCCGGGACAGGCACACTCTGGGGCCAACGTCCTGACTTTC.

The chain joins TRBV14 to TRBJ1-1; 7 nucleotides match TRBD1. Germline V gene lookup returns CDR1 SGHDN and CDR2 FVKESK. This CDR3 is 15 amino acids long. V shed 4 bases and J 4 bases; nucleotides not matched to a gene: 9. The DNA of the CDR3 is TGTGCCAGCAGCCCGCCGACAGGGCCCCCCACTGAAGCTTTCTTT. It yields the protein CASSPPTGPPTEAFF.